These 23 T cell receptor beta chains were all obtained from the same sample, sequenced in a study of T cell repertoires in cytomegalovirus infection. No cognate antigen is known for these TCRs. TCRdb passed the reads through MiXCR, listing each CDR3 protein once. The table lists tens of thousands of distinct CDR3 sequences, 20% to 30% of them singletons. The sample here was CD8+ T cells from cultured PBMCs, taken from culture after CMV antigen stimulation. These receptors were obtained from a human donor in good health (CMV status not recorded). Some clones in this sample may be carry-over from other donors' samples.

This clonotype was detected ten times or more. The rearrangement links TRBV6-1 to TRBJ2-1, with D uncertain. V was clipped by 6 bases and J by 0 bases, with 12 bases between them. The CDR3 covers 15 residues. Germline CDR1 MNHNS, CDR2 SASEGT. CDR3 loop: CASSQDWSSYNEQFF. For the CDR3, the DNA is TGTGCCAGCAGCCAAGACTGGAGCTCCTACAATGAGCAGTTCTTC.

The V call is TRBV6-1, the J call TRBJ1-1; the D gene is possibly TRBD1 (5 bases). The CDR3 has 15 residues. Germline CDR1 MNHNS, CDR2 SASEGT. Trimming pared 1 base from V and 2 bases from J, leaving 11 bases between. The CDR3 loop reads CASSEDWTLNTEAFF. The CDR3 DNA reads TGTGCCAGCAGTGAAGACTGGACACTTAACACTGAAGCTTTCTTT.

This clonotype was picked up a small number of times. This chain uses TRBV6-2 or TRBV6-3 with TRBJ2-5; D is undetermined. Germline CDR1 MNHEY, CDR2 SVGEGT. The CDR3 is made up of 14 amino acids. V was trimmed by 4 bases and J by 3 bases, leaving 12 bases between them. CDR3: CASSSPGWKETQYF. CDR3 sequence (DNA): TGTGCCAGCAGTTCCCCCGGCTGGAAAGAGACCCAGTACTTC.

About this clonotype itself: The DNA is omitted, as the CDR3 cannot be located on it reliably, and the CDR3 follows TCRdb's listing. The CDR3: CISVSEEGLGEPNYEQYF. The V and J genes are TRBV7-5 and TRBJ2-7; TRBD2 was called by the table and not checked on the DNA. TRBV7-5 is reported as a pseudogene. The CDR3 adds up to 18 amino acids, both ends counted.

This clonotype was picked up a small number of times. As DNA, the CDR3 is TGTGCCAGCGGATTAAACTTAAACTACGAGCAGTACTTC. It is translated as CASGLNLNYEQYF. This rearrangement joins TRBV5-4 to TRBJ2-7; no firm D call. The V gene lost 7 bases and the J gene lost 3 bases, with 14 bases spanning the gap. The CDR3 is 13 amino acids. Germline CDR1 SGHNT, CDR2 YYREEE (reference sequence).

The CDR3 sequence is CASSLGNDQGRLGTEAFF. In DNA form, the CDR3 reads TGTGCCAGCAGCTTAGGGAACGATCAGGGGCGTTTGGGCACTGAAGCTTTCTTT. This chain connects TRBV7-6 to TRBJ1-1; the D gene is possibly TRBD1 (6 bases). In germline, CDR1 is SGHVS, CDR2 FNYEAQ. The V end was cut by 1 base, the J end by 4 bases, with 22 bases between. The length of the CDR3 is 18 residues.

The chain uses TRBV20-1 and TRBJ2-7, with D perhaps matching TRBD2 (6 bases). Trimming shortened V by 4 bases and J by 0 bases, and 13 bases separated the two germline ends. This CDR3 has 14 amino acids. The germline V gene encodes CDR1 DFQATT and CDR2 SNEGSKA (reference sequence). CDR3 loop: CSAMGLLSSYEQYF. For the CDR3, the DNA is TGCAGTGCTATGGGACTCCTGAGCTCCTACGAGCAGTACTTC.

There are many counts of this clonotype. This chain links TRBV2 with TRBJ2-7, with 9 bases that match TRBD1. CDR1 and CDR2 from the germline V gene are SNHLY and FYNNEI. The CDR3 length is 14 residues. V gave up 6 bases and J gave up 4 bases; unmatched junction bases: 7. CDR3 residues: CASSRGQGSYEQYF. DNA for the CDR3: TGTGCCAGCAGCCGTGGACAGGGGAGTTACGAGCAGTACTTC.

The table lists this clonotype with a few counts. The chain joins TRBV11-2 to TRBJ1-5; D not certain. This CDR3 contains 14 residues. Trimming shortened V by 5 bases and J by 4 bases, and 12 bases separated the two germline ends. CDR1 is SGHAT, CDR2 FQNNGV, per germline. The CDR3, as DNA: TGTGCCAGCAGCCCTCCGGGCCGGAATCAGCCCCAGCATTTT. Translation: CASSPPGRNQPQHF.

This clonotype was detected only a few times. This chain uses TRBV7-9 with TRBJ2-3; no reliable D call. V gave up 1 base and J gave up 5 bases, with 10 bases separating them. The germline gives CDR1 SEHNR, CDR2 FQNEAQ (reference sequence). CDR3 length: 14 residues. CDR3 residues: CASSLVSMVDTQYF. For the CDR3, the DNA is TGTGCCAGCAGCTTAGTGTCGATGGTAGATACGCAGTATTTT.

This clonotype was detected only a few times. V and J are TRBV6-2 or TRBV6-3 and TRBJ2-7; D unclear. Germline CDR1 MNHEY, CDR2 SVGEGT. The germline V and J ends were trimmed by 6 bases and 1 base, with 4 bases remaining between them. The CDR3 sequence is 11 residues long. The CDR3 DNA reads TGTGCCAGCAGCGAATCCTACGAGCAGTACTTC. Translated, it gives CASSESYEQYF.

This clonotype has just a few counts. The chain is built from TRBV6-6 and TRBJ1-3, with D perhaps matching TRBD1 (6 bases). CDR3 length: 13 amino acids. The germline CDR1 and CDR2 sequences are MNHNY and SVGAGI (reference sequence). Trimming stripped 10 bases from V and 1 base from J, with 11 bases between. The CDR3 DNA follows: TGTGCCACCTTCCAGGGGTCTGGAAACACCATATATTTT. This sequence encodes CATFQGSGNTIYF.

This clonotype has a count of ten or more. V gene TRBV27 combines with J gene TRBJ2-1; a possible D gene is TRBD1 (6 bases). This CDR3 has 11 amino acids. Deletions cut 4 bases from V and 8 bases from J, with 6 bases between. Germline CDR1 is MNHEY and CDR2 is SMNVEV (reference sequence). In nucleotides, the CDR3 is TGTGCCAGCAGTTCAGGGGATGAGCAGTTCTTC. Protein sequence: CASSSGDEQFF.

This clonotype was observed at least ten times. The genes are TRBV10-3 and TRBJ2-1; perhaps TRBD2 as D (6 bases). Per the germline V gene, CDR1 is ENHRY and CDR2 is SYGVKD. The CDR3 contains 16 residues. V lost 0 bases to trimming and J lost 4 bases, with 13 bases between them. The CDR3 loop is CAISESAAGRYNEQFF. The DNA of the CDR3 is TGTGCCATCAGTGAGTCCGCCGCGGGACGGTACAATGAGCAGTTCTTC.

This clonotype showed up many times. CDR3 protein: CASRLIRDPGSQPQHF. CDR3 bases: TGTGCCAGCAGATTGATCCGGGACCCAGGCAGTCAGCCCCAGCATTTT. The rearrangement joins TRBV6-1 to TRBJ1-5; a weak D match, TRBD1 (5 bases). The CDR3 loop spans 16 amino acids. The germline V gene encodes CDR1 MNHNS and CDR2 SASEGT. The V gene lost 6 bases and the J gene lost 6 bases, with 21 bases spanning the gap.

This clonotype was picked up many times. V and J are TRBV7-3 and TRBJ2-5; tentatively, D is TRBD1 (6 bases). V lost 2 bases to trimming and J lost 3 bases, with 7 bases between them. Germline V CDR1 and CDR2: SGHTA, FQGTGA. The CDR3 covers 13 residues. The DNA of the CDR3 is TGTGCCAGCAGCTTAGGGGACAAAGAGACCCAGTACTTC. Translating it yields CASSLGDKETQYF.

This sequence joins TRBV5-1 and TRBJ2-2; D is perhaps TRBD1 (6 bases). The V and J ends lost 3 bases and 2 bases respectively, with 8 bases between them. CDR1 and CDR2 from the germline V gene are SGHRS and YFSETQ. The CDR3 is 14 residues long. The DNA for the CDR3 is TGCGCCAGCAGCTGGGACACTAACACCGGGGAGCTGTTTTTT. Translated: CASSWDTNTGELFF.

This clonotype was observed at least ten times. J is TRBJ2-3 and V is TRBV9; D is unclear. Germline CDR1 SGDLS, CDR2 YYNGEE. The length of the CDR3 is 14 residues. Trimming removed 3 bases at V and 0 bases at J, with 8 bases between. The CDR3 protein is CASSAPSSTDTQYF. The CDR3 region has the DNA TGTGCCAGCAGCGCGCCGAGCAGCACAGATACGCAGTATTTT.

The chain links TRBV20-1 to TRBJ2-1, with TRBD2 matching 11 bases. The CDR3 is made up of 16 amino acids. Germline V CDR1 and CDR2: DFQATT, SNEGSKA (reference sequence). The CDR3 loop reads CSGTSGSSRSYNEQFF. The CDR3 DNA sequence: TGCAGCGGTACTAGCGGGAGTTCCCGCTCCTACAATGAGCAGTTCTTC.

This clonotype was observed a handful of times. The chain joins TRBV4-3 to TRBJ2-3; 9 bases are a match to TRBD2. Looked up from germline, CDR1 is LGHNA and CDR2 is YSLEER. V lost 0 bases and J lost 0; bases outside the gene matches: 13. The CDR3 extends over 20 amino acids. In nucleotides, the CDR3 is TGCGCCAGCAGCCAAGATGCGTCGCGGGGGGGCCAAGGGAGCACAGATACGCAGTATTTT. Translated: CASSQDASRGGQGSTDTQYF.

This clonotype was counted once. V gene TRBV5-1 combines with J gene TRBJ2-5; no clear D. The germline gives CDR1 SGHRS, CDR2 YFSETQ. The CDR3 loop spans 15 amino acids. The V and J ends lost 0 bases and 2 bases respectively, with 11 bases between them. The CDR3 is CASSLVVVGQETQYF. For the CDR3, the DNA is TGCGCCAGCAGCTTGGTTGTAGTGGGGCAAGAGACCCAGTACTTC.

This clonotype has a count of ten or more. The chain links TRBV12-3 or TRBV12-4 to TRBJ1-4; D is possibly TRBD1 (5 bases). The CDR3 spans 12 residues. Trimming took 5 bases from V and 8 from J, leaving 9 bases between them. This chain's CDR3 is CASSTGGEKLFF. The CDR3 DNA reads as TGTGCCAGCAGTACGGGGGGGGAAAAACTGTTTTTT.

As regards this clonotype: This sequence may be a read error, since a much larger clone differs from it by one base. This rearrangement joins TRBV11-2 to TRBJ2-3, with TRBD2 matching 14 bases. This CDR3 contains 17 residues. Germline CDR1 reads SGHAT; CDR2 reads FQNNGV. The CDR3 region has the DNA TGTGCCAGCAGCTTAGAGGGACTAGCGGGAGTCTCAGATATGCAGTATTTT. It specifies CASSLEGLAGVSDMQYF.